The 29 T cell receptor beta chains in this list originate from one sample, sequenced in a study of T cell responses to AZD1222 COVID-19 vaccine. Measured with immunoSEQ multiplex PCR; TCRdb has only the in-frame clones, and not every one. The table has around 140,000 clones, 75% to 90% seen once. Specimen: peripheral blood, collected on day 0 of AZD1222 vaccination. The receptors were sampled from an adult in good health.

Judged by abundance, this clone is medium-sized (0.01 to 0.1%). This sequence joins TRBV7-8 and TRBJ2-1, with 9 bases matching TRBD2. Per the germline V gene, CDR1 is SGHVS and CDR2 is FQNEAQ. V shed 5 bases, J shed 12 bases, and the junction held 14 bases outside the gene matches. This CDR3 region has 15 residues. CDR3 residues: CASSASLGLAVVQFF. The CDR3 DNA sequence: TGTGCCAGCAGCGCCTCGCTGGGACTAGCAGTGGTGCAGTTCTTC.

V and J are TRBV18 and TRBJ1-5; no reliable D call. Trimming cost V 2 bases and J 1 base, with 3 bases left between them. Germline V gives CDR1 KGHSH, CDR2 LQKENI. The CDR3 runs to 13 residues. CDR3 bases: TGTGCCAGCTCACCATCGAGCAATCAGCCCCAGCATTTT. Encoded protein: CASSPSSNQPQHF.

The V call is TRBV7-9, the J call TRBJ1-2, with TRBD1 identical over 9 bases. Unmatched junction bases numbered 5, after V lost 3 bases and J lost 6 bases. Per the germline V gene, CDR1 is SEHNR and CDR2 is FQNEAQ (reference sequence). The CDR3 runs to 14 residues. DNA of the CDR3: TGTGCCAGCAGCTTTGGGGACAGGGTTGATGGCTACACCTTC. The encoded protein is CASSFGDRVDGYTF.

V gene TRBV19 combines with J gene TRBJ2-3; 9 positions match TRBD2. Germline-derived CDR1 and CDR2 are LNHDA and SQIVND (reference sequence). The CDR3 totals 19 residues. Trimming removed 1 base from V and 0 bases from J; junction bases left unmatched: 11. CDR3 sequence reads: CASSIVGGGRAKSTDTQYF. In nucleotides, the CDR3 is TGTGCCAGTAGTATAGTAGGCGGCGGGAGGGCCAAGAGCACAGATACGCAGTATTTT.

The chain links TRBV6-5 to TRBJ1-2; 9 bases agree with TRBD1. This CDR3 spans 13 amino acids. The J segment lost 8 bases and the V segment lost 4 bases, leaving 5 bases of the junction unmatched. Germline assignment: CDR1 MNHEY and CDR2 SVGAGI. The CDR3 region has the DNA TGTGCCAGCAGTTTACAGGGGGCGAGGGGCTACACCTTC. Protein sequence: CASSLQGARGYTF.

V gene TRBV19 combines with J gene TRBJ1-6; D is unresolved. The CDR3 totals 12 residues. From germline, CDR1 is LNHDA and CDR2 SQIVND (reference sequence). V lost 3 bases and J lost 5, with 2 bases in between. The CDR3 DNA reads TGTGCCAGTAGTATCAATAATTCACCCCTCCACTTT. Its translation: CASSINNSPLHF.

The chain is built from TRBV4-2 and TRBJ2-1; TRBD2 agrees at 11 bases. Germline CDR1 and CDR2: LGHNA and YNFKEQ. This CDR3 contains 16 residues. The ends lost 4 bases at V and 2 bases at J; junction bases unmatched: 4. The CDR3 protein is CASSPRLAGTYNEQFF. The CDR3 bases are TGTGCCAGCAGCCCCCGACTAGCGGGAACCTACAATGAGCAGTTCTTC.

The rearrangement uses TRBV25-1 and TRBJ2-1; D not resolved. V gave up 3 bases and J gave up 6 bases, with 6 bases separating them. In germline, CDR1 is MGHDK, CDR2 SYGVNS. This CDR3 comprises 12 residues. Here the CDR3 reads CASSDFLNEQFF. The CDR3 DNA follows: TGTGCCAGCAGTGACTTCCTCAATGAGCAGTTCTTC. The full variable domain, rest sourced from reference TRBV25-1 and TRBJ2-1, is EADIYQTPRYLVIGTGKKITLECSQTMGHDKMYWYQQDPGMELHLIHYSYGVNSTEKGDLSSESTVSRIRTEHFPLTLESARPSHTSQYLCASSDFLNEQFFGPGTRLTVL.

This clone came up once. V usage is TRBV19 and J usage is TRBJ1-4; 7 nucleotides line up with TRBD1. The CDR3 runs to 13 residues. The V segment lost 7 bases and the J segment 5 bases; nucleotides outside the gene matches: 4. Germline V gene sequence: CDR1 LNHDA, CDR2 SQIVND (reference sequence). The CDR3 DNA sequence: TGTGCCAGTAAGAAAGGGGGCAATGAAAAACTGTTTTTT. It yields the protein CASKKGGNEKLFF. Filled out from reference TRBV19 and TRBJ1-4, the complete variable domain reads DGGITQSPKYLFRKEGQNVTLSCEQNLNHDAMYWYRQDPGQGLRLIYYSQIVNDFQKGDIAEGYSVSREKKESFPLTVTSAQKNPTAFYLCASKKGGNEKLFFGSGTQLSVL.

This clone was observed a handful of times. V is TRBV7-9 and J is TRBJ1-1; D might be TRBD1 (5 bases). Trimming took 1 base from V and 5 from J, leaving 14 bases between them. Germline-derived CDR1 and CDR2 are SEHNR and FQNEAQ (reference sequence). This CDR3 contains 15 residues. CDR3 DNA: TGTGCCAGCAGCTTAGGACAGCACATGAGGACTGAAGCTTTCTTT. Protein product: CASSLGQHMRTEAFF.

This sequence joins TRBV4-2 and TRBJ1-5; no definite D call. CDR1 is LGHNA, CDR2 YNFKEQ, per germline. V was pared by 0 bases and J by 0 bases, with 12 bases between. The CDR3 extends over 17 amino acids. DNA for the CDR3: TGTGCCAGCAGCCAAGAGGGCGGCAAATATAGCAATCAGCCCCAGCATTTT. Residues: CASSQEGGKYSNQPQHF.

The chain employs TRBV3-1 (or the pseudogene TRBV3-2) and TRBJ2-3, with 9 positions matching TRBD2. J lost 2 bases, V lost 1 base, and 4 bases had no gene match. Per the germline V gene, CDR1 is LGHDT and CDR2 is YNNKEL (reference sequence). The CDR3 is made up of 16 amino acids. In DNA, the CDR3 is TGTGCCAGCAGCCAAGCCATAGCGGGAGACACAGATACGCAGTATTTT. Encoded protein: CASSQAIAGDTDTQYF.

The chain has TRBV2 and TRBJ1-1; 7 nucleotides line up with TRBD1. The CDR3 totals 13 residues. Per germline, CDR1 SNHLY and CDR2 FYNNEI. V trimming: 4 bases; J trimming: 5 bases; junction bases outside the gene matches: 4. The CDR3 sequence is CASSAQGMTEAFF. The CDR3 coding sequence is TGTGCCAGCAGTGCACAGGGGATGACTGAAGCTTTCTTT.

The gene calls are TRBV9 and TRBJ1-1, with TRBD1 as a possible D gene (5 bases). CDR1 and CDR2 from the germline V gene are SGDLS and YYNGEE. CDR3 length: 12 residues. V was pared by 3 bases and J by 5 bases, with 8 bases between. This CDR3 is CASSAGGTEAFF. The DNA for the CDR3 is TGTGCCAGCAGCGCGGGGGGAACTGAAGCTTTCTTT.

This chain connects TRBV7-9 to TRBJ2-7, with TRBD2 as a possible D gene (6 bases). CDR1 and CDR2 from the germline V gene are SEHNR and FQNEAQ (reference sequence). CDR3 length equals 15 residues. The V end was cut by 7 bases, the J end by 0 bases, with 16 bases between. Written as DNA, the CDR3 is TGTGCCAGCATTCCGGTTCGGGAGAGCTCCTACGAGCAGTACTTC. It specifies CASIPVRESSYEQYF.

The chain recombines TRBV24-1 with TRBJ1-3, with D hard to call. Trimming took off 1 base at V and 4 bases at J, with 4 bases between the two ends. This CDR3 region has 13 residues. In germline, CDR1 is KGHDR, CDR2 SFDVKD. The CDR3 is CATSDLAGNTIYF. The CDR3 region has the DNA TGTGCCACCAGTGATTTAGCCGGAAACACCATATATTTT.

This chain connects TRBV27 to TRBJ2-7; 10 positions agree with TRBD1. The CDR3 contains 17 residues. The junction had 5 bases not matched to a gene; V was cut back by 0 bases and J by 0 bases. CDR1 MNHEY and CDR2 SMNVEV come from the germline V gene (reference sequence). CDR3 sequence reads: CASSLSPGQGYSYEQYF. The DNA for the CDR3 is TGTGCCAGCAGTTTATCCCCGGGACAGGGGTACTCCTACGAGCAGTACTTC.

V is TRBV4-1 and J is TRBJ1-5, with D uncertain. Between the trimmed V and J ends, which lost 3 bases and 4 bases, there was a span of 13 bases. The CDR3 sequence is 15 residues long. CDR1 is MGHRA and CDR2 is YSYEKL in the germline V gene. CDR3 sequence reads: CASSHGDGQNQPQHF. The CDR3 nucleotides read TGCGCCAGCAGCCATGGGGATGGCCAGAATCAGCCCCAGCATTTT.

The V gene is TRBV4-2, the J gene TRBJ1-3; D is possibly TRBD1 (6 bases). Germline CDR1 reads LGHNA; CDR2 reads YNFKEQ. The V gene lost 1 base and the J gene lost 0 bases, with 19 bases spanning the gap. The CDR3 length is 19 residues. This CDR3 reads CASSQGYSGQMISGNTIYF. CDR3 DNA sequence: TGTGCCAGCAGCCAAGGCTATTCCGGACAGATGATCTCTGGAAACACCATATATTTT.

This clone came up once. The CDR3, as DNA: TGTGCCAGTAGTGGCCGAGGGGGTGTCACAGATACGCAGTATTTT. It yields the protein CASSGRGGVTDTQYF. The chain couples TRBV19 to TRBJ2-3; a weak D match, TRBD1 (6 bases). Germline-derived CDR1 and CDR2 are LNHDA and SQIVND (reference sequence). This CDR3 contains 15 residues. The V and J ends lost 5 bases and 2 bases respectively, with 14 bases between them.

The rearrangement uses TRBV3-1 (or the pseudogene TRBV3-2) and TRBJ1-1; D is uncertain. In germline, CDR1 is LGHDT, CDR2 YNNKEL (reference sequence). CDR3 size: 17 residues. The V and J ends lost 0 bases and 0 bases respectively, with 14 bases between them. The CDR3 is CASSQDTGEIVNTEAFF. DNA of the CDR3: TGTGCCAGCAGCCAAGATACCGGGGAGATAGTGAACACTGAAGCTTTCTTT.

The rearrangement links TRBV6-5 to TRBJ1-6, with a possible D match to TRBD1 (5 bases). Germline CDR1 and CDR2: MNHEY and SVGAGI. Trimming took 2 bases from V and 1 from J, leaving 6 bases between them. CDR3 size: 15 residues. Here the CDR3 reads CASSYRGSYNSPLHF. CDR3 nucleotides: TGTGCCAGCAGTTACAGGGGATCCTATAATTCACCCCTCCACTTT.

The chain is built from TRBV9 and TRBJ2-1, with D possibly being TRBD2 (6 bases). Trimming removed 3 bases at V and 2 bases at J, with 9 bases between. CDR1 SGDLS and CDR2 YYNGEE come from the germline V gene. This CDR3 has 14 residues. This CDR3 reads CASSGGLPYNEQFF. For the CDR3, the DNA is TGTGCCAGCAGCGGGGGACTCCCCTACAATGAGCAGTTCTTC.

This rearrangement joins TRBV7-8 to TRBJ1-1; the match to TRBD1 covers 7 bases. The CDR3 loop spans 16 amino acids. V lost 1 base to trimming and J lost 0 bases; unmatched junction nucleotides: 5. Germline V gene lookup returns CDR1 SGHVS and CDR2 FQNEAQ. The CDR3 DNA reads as TGTGCCAGCAGCTTAGGCCCAGGGGGGTTGAACACTGAAGCTTTCTTT. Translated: CASSLGPGGLNTEAFF.

This CDR3 reads CAISESTGVESPLHF. The CDR3, as DNA: TGTGCCATCAGTGAGTCGACAGGGGTGGAGTCACCCCTCCACTTT. The rearrangement joins TRBV10-3 to TRBJ1-6; the match to TRBD1 covers 8 bases. CDR1 is ENHRY, CDR2 SYGVKD, per germline. V trimming: 0 bases; J trimming: 10 bases; junction bases outside the gene matches: 5. This CDR3 contains 15 residues.

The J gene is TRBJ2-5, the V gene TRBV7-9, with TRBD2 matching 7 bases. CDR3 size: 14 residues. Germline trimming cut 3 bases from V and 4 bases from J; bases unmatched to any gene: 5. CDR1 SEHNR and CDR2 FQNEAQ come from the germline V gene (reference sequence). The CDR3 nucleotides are TGTGCCAGCAGCTTGACTAGCTCAGGAGAGACCCAGTACTTC. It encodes CASSLTSSGETQYF.

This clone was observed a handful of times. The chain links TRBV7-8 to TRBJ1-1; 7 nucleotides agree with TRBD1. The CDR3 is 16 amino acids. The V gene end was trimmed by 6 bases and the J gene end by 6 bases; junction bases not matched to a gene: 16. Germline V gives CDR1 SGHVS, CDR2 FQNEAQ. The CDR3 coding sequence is TGTGCCAGCAGTGACTTGGCATACAGGGGCCGGGCTGAAGCTTTCTTT. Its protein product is CASSDLAYRGRAEAFF.

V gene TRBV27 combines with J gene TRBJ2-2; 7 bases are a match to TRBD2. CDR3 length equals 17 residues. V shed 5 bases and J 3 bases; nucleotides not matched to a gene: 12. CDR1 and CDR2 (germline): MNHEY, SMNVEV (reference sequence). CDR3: CASSGTGWGGHTGELFF. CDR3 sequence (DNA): TGTGCCAGCAGTGGAACCGGCTGGGGGGGTCACACCGGGGAGCTGTTTTTT.

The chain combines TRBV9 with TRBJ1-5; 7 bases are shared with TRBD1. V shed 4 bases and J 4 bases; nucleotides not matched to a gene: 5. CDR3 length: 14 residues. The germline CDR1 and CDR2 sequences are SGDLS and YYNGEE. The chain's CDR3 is CASSKGQTNQPQHF. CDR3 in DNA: TGTGCCAGCAGCAAGGGACAGACGAATCAGCCCCAGCATTTT.